The T cell receptor beta chain under discussion was sequenced for a study of blood T cells in healthy people across ages. Findings and caveats of the study: Lack of knowledge of donor CMV status possibly confounded expanded clonotype changes.

Healthy Caucasian individuals from Russia aged about 6 to 100 were enrolled as donors. The amount of total RNA extracted per sample was at least 5.5 micrograms. With a J-beta primer mix and a sample-barcoded 5' primer, a second PCR ran roughly 7 to 11 cycles. MiXCR, applied by TCRdb to the 5' RACE reads, yields one record per CDR3 protein. Of around 1.5 million distinct CDR3 sequences in the sample, around 36% were seen once. Details on this clonotype: Its antigen is as yet unknown. Relative to the germline gene, one junction end is altered; a read error may explain this.

Per germline, CDR1 MNHNS and CDR2 SASEGT. The CDR3 consists of 13 residues. The sequenced sample consisted of blood. The chain is built from TRBV6-1 and TRBJ2-4; D is uncertain. The receptor's source is a woman under 40 in good health. CDR3 residues: CASSEWATNIQYF. In nucleotides, the CDR3 is TGTGCCAGCAGTGAGTGGGCCACAAACATTCAGTACTTC.